The 6 T cell receptor beta chains below were found in one sample sequenced in a study of T cells expressing NK-cell markers. TCRdb re-analyzed the 5' RACE reads; it lists each CDR3 protein once, without DNA. Across roughly 380,000 distinct CDR3 sequences, the top ten clones capture 5% to 5.5% of the sample. The sample consisted of blood T cells: a sorted CD56 or NKG2C T cell subset, CD4+ or CD8+ T cells, or bulk PBMC T cells (not recorded which). Receptors were obtained from a man aged 18-70 years in good health.

V usage is TRBV19 and J usage is TRBJ2-3; TCRdb names TRBD1, which stays unverified in the absence of DNA. Looked up from germline, CDR1 is LNHDA and CDR2 is SQIVND (reference sequence). This CDR3 spans 17 amino acids. CDR3 sequence: CASSTGPGRGRADTQYF.

V usage is TRBV12-3 or TRBV12-4 and J usage is TRBJ2-3; with no DNA, the TCRdb D assignment of TRBD2 cannot be verified. This CDR3 contains 16 residues. The CDR3 here is CASSRGLAASTDTQYF.

The chain links TRBV20-1 to TRBJ2-7; the TCRdb D gene call, TRBD2, has no DNA to confirm it. There are 14 residues in the CDR3. Germline CDR1 DFQATT, CDR2 SNEGSKA (reference sequence). This CDR3 is CSATPLAGTYEQYF.

CDR3 loop: CASSLVSIRDSNSGNTIYF. This rearrangement joins TRBV11-2 to TRBJ1-3; the D gene TCRdb calls, TRBD1, cannot be checked with no DNA. CDR1 is SGHAT and CDR2 is FQNNGV in the germline V gene. This CDR3 contains 19 residues.

The J gene is TRBJ2-5, the V gene TRBV11-2; TCRdb names TRBD1, which stays unverified in the absence of DNA. The CDR3 length is 18 residues. CDR1 and CDR2 (germline): SGHAT, FQNNGV. CDR3 loop: CASSLGVRRRGLGETQYF. The entire variable domain, with the rest obtained from reference TRBV11-2 and TRBJ2-5, is as follows: EAGVAQSPRYKIIEKRQSVAFWCNPISGHATLYWYQQILGQGPKLLIQFQNNGVVDDSQLPKDRFSAERLKGVDSTLKIQPAKLEDSAVYLCASSLGVRRRGLGETQYFGPGTRLLVL.

The gene calls are TRBV20-1 and TRBJ1-2; as DNA is missing, the TRBD1 call by TCRdb cannot be tested. Germline CDR1 reads DFQATT; CDR2 reads SNEGSKA (reference sequence). CDR3 size: 16 residues. CDR3 region: CSARALTGLRGYGYTF.